This T cell receptor beta chain was sequenced during a study of beta chain features in type 1 diabetes. Study observations and caveats: Patients showed naive, central memory and Treg TCRB repertoires that appeared more similar than those of healthy donors. The influence of HLA type on TCRB rearrangement stayed undetermined. High-TCR-expressing cells could be over-represented by cDNA sequencing.

The CDR3 runs 15 residues. The germline V gene encodes CDR1 SGHTA and CDR2 FQGNSA. Trimming removed 4 bases from V and 5 bases from J; junction bases left unmatched: 7. Expressed TCRB transcripts got sequenced, as all isolated RNA was reverse transcribed. TCRdb keeps only in-frame clones here, not all; method: immunoSEQ multiplex PCR. This table holds almost 350,000 clones, around 8% found once. This clone showed up just a few times. Its antigen is still unknown. The clonotype originates from a young woman in good health. The chain has TRBV7-2 and TRBJ2-1, with 8 nucleotides matching TRBD2. The sequencing sample was made of central memory CD4+ T cells from blood. The CDR3 DNA reads TGTGCCAGCAGCTCCCGCCTAGCGGGTCACAATGAGCAGTTCTTC. It encodes CASSSRLAGHNEQFF.